What follows is one T cell receptor beta chain and its context. Its binding antigen is unknown. Base-call qualities are not available, and no considerably larger clone is one nucleotide away. Each collaborating institution followed its own protocols to collect whole blood in K2EDTA tubes. Collaborator samples were shipped for TCRbeta analysis as frozen whole blood, isolated PBMCs, or DNA extracted from either sample type. This entry belongs to a study of blood T cell repertoires in COVID-19 (dated by TCRdb to about 2020). Study-wide context: Samples from collaborators originated in the United States, Italy and Spain and spanned both the acute and convalescent phases of COVID-19. The prospective study material was composed of cDNA or gDNA derived from T cells, B-cell-depleted T cells, or PBMCs. The dataset comprised deeply sampled blood TCRbeta repertoires from subjects exposed to, actively infected with, or recovered from COVID-19. The repertoires were released in a freely available public database intended as a resource for research on the immune response to SARS-CoV-2. Samples were obtained from the ongoing ImmuneRACE study (first 160 participants) and from roughly 1,300 subjects provided by 6 global collaborators. Sample metadata almost always included a de-identified subject ID, COVID-19 status, age in years and sex. Where available, HLA class I and class II types were obtained from metadata supplied by the sample provider rather than from assay-based typing.

V is cut by 5 bases and J by 0 bases, and the space between the germline ends is 14 bases. Including cysteine and phenylalanine, the CDR3 has 16 amino acids. The kept DNA is CDR3 alone, 48 bases in frame from the first base. The CDR1 and CDR2 encoded by the germline V gene are SGHTA and FQGNSA. TCRbeta CDR3 regions were amplified from genomic DNA by means of the immunoSEQ Assay, a bias-controlled multiplex PCR. The authors' pipeline ran thus. The number of nucleated cells in each sample was estimated from the amplification of reference gene primers within the assay. To quantify the absolute abundance of each unique TCRbeta CDR3 rearrangement, sequence reads were collapsed and filtered. For each sample, productive Simpson clonality was calculated as the square root of Simpson's diversity index across productive rearrangements. The table comes from immuneACCESS by way of TCRdb, which keeps in-frame sequences with V and J called. Part of the clones is missing from these tables; in studies checked, under half for an unresolved V gene and the rest for unknown reasons. Clone size and the V and J calls come from that table; the DNA yielded D and trimming. This sample gives some 160,000 clones in total; around 81% of them show up just once. In total, the top ten clones hold roughly 10% of the sample.

Broader findings and caveats from the paper: The amount of clinical and demographic metadata varied by source and participant and was provided uncurated.

Material for sequencing was peripheral blood. The receptor chain draws on TRBV7-2 and TRBJ1-5; the D gene is perhaps TRBD1, on 6 matching bases. The source is a man aged 65-85 years with active or convalescent COVID-19. The sequenced DNA is TGTGCCAGCAGCACACAGACAGGACTTAGCAATCAGCCCCAGCATTTT. Protein translation: CASSTQTGLSNQPQHF.